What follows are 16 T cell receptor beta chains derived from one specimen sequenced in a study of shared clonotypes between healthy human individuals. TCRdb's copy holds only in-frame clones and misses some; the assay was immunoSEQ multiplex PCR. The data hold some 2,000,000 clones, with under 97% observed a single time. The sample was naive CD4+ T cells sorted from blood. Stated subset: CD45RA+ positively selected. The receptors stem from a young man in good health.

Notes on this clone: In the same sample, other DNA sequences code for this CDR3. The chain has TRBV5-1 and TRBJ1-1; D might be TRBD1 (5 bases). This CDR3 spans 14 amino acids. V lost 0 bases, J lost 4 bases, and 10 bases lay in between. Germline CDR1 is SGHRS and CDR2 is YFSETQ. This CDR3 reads CASSLGRRGTEAFF. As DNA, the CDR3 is TGCGCCAGCAGCTTGGGCCGTAGGGGCACTGAAGCTTTCTTT.

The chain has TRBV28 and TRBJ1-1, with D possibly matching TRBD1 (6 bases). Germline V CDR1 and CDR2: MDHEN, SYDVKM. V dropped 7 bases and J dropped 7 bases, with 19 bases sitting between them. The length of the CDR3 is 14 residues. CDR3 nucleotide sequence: TGTGCCAGCAATCCCCCGGGGGGGGCGGGTGAAGCTTTCTTT. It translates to CASNPPGGAGEAFF.

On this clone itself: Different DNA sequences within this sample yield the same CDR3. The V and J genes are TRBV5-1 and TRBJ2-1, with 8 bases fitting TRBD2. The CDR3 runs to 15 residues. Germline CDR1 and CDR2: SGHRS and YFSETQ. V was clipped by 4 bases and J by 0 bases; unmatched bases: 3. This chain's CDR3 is CASSPGTSSYNEQFF. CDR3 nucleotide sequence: TGCGCCAGCAGCCCAGGGACTAGCTCCTACAATGAGCAGTTCTTC.

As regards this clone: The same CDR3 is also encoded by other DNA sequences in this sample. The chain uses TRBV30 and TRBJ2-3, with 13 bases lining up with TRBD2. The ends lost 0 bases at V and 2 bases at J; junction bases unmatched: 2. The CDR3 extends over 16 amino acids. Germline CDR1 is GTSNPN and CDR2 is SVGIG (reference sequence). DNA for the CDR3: TGTGCCTGGAGTGTTGGACTAGCGGGAGCCACAGATACGCAGTATTTT. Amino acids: CAWSVGLAGATDTQYF. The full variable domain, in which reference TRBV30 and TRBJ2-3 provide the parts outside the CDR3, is SQTIHQWPATLVQPVGSPLSLECTVEGTSNPNLYWYRQAAGRGLQLLFYSVGIGQISSEVPQNLSASRPQDRQFILSSKKLLLSDSGFYLCAWSVGLAGATDTQYFGPGTRLTVL.

The CDR3 DNA reads as TGCGCCAGCAGCTTGGTCCCGGAGCAGCCCCAGCATTTT. Its translation is CASSLVPEQPQHF. The genes are TRBV5-1 and TRBJ1-5; no clear D. The CDR3 length is 13 residues. Germline CDR1 SGHRS, CDR2 YFSETQ. V lost 0 bases, J lost 7 bases, and 8 bases lay in between.

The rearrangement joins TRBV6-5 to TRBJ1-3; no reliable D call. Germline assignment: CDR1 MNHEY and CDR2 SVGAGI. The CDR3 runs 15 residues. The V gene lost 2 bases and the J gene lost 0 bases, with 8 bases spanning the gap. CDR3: CASSYLGRSGNTIYF. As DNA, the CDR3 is TGTGCCAGCAGTTACCTTGGGCGCTCTGGAAACACCATATATTTT.

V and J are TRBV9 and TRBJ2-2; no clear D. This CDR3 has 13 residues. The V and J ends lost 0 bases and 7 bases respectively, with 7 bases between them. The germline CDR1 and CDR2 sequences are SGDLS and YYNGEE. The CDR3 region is CASSVGRRGELFF. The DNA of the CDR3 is TGTGCCAGCAGCGTAGGCAGGCGCGGGGAGCTGTTTTTT.

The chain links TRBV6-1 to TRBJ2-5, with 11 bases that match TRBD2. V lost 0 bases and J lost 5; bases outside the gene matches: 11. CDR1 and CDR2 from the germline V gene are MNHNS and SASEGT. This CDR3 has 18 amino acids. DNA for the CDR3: TGTGCCAGCAGTGAAGCGGAACGACTAGCGGGACGCCGGGAGACCCAGTACTTC. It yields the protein CASSEAERLAGRRETQYF.

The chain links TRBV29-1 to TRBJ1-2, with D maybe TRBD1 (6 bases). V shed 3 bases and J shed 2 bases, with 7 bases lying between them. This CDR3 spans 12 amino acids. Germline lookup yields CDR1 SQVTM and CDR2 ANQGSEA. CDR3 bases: TGCAGCGTTGATCAGGGGAACTATGGCTACACCTTC. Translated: CSVDQGNYGYTF. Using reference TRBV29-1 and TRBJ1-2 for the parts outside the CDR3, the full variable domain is SAVISQKPSRDICQRGTSLTIQCQVDSQVTMMFWYRQQPGQSLTLIATANQGSEATYESGFVIDKFPISRPNLTFSTLTVSNMSPEDSSIYLCSVDQGNYGYTFGSGTRLTVV.

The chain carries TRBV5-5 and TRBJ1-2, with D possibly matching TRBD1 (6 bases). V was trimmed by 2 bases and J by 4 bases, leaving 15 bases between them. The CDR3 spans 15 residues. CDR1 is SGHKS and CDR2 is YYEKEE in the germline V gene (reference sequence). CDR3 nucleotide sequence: TGTGCCAGCAGCTTTAGCGTAACAGGGAGCTATGGCTACACCTTC. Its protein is CASSFSVTGSYGYTF.

The CDR3 region is CASSLGQVDNSPLHF. CDR3 DNA: TGCGCCAGCAGCTTGGGACAGGTCGATAATTCACCCCTCCACTTT. The J gene is TRBJ1-6, the V gene TRBV5-1, with D possibly TRBD1 on 6 matching bases. This CDR3 is 15 amino acids long. V lost 0 bases and J 5 bases, leaving 9 bases between the germline ends. Germline loops: CDR1 SGHRS, CDR2 YFSETQ.

CDR3 coding DNA: TGTGCCAGCACCGGGGACATCTACGAGCAGTACTTC. Encoded protein: CASTGDIYEQYF. This chain links TRBV28 with TRBJ2-7; TRBD1 is a possible D gene (6 bases). The CDR3 runs to 12 residues. V shed 7 bases and J shed 3 bases, with 10 bases lying between them. Germline V lookup: CDR1 MDHEN, CDR2 SYDVKM.

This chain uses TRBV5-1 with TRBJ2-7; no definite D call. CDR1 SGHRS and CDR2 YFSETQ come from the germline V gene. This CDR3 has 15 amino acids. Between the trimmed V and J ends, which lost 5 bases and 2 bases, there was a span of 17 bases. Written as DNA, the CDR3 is TGCGCCAGCAGTAACCGGAGAGGATCAACCTACGAGCAGTACTTC. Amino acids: CASSNRRGSTYEQYF.

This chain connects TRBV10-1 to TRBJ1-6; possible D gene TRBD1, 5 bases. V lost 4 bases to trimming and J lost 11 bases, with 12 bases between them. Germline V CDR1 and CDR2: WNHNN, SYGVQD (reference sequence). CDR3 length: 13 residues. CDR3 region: CASSGQTEAPLHF. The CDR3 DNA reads TGCGCCAGCAGTGGACAGACTGAGGCACCCCTCCACTTT.

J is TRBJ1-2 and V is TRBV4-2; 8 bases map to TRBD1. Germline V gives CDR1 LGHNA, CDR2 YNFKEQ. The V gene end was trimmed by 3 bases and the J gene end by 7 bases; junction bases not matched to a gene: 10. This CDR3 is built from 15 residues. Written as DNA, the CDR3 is TGTGCCAGCAGCCACGGATCAGGGGGCCGTGGTGGCTACACCTTC. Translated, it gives CASSHGSGGRGGYTF.

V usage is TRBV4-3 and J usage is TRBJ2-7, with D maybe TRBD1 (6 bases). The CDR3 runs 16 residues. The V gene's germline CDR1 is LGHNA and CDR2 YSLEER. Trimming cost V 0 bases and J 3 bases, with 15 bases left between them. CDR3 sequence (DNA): TGCGCCAGCAGCCAAGAATACCCAGGGGCTCTCTACGAGCAGTACTTC. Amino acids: CASSQEYPGALYEQYF.